The 24 T cell receptor beta chains below come from one sample, sequenced in a study of blood T cell repertoires in COVID-19. TCRdb's copy holds only in-frame clones and misses some; the assay was immunoSEQ multiplex PCR. The sample has some 270,000 clones, approximately 83% seen once. Sequencing was carried out using peripheral blood. These receptors all stem from a woman in her seventies with acute or convalescent COVID-19.

In its sample, this clone was seen once. The V call is TRBV5-4, the J call TRBJ2-5; D uncertain. The CDR3 contains 14 residues. Per the germline V gene, CDR1 is SGHNT and CDR2 is YYREEE (reference sequence). Trimming shortened V by 4 bases and J by 2 bases, and 12 bases separated the two germline ends. The chain's CDR3 is CASSPEPHQETQYF. The CDR3 DNA follows: TGTGCCAGCAGCCCTGAGCCCCATCAAGAGACCCAGTACTTC.

V usage is TRBV24-1 and J usage is TRBJ1-5; the D gene is possibly TRBD1 (5 bases). The CDR3 sequence is 14 residues long. Germline V gene sequence: CDR1 KGHDR, CDR2 SFDVKD. V lost 7 bases and J lost 3, with 12 bases in between. The chain's CDR3 is CATSGATANQPQHF. CDR3 in DNA: TGTGCCACCAGCGGTGCGACAGCCAATCAGCCCCAGCATTTT.

The rearrangement uses TRBV18 and TRBJ1-2; TRBD1 might be the D (5 bases). Trimming cost V 2 bases and J 0 bases, with 13 bases left between them. Germline lookup yields CDR1 KGHSH and CDR2 LQKENI. The CDR3 is 16 residues long. CDR3 sequence reads: CASSPGAGPSNYGYTF. The CDR3 DNA reads as TGTGCCAGCTCACCAGGGGCAGGGCCTTCTAACTATGGCTACACCTTC. Variable domain in full (rest from reference TRBV18 and TRBJ1-2): NAGVMQNPRHLVRRRGQEARLRCSPMKGHSHVYWYRQLPEEGLKFMVYLQKENIIDESGMPKERFSAEFPKEGPSILRIQQVVRGDSAAYFCASSPGAGPSNYGYTFGSGTRLTVV.

The V call is TRBV5-1, the J call TRBJ2-3, with TRBD2 matching 14 bases. CDR3 length: 17 residues. Unmatched junction bases numbered 4, after V lost 0 bases and J lost 4 bases. Germline V gives CDR1 SGHRS, CDR2 YFSETQ. The CDR3 DNA is TGCGCCAGCAGCTTGGGACTAGCGGGGGGGTCTCCAGATACGCAGTATTTT. It encodes CASSLGLAGGSPDTQYF.

This rearrangement joins TRBV7-8 to TRBJ2-6; TRBD1 agrees at 8 bases. The V gene end was trimmed by 6 bases and the J gene end by 4 bases; junction bases not matched to a gene: 14. The CDR3 spans 18 residues. The germline CDR1 and CDR2 sequences are SGHVS and FQNEAQ. The CDR3: CASSRVPGQASGANVLTF. The CDR3 DNA follows: TGTGCCAGCAGTCGAGTTCCGGGACAGGCGTCCGGGGCCAACGTCCTGACTTTC.

This clone was picked up one time. The chain recombines TRBV7-9 with TRBJ2-1; maybe TRBD1 (5 bases). Per germline, CDR1 SEHNR and CDR2 FQNEAQ (reference sequence). This CDR3 contains 13 residues. V was shortened by 4 bases and J by 6 bases, with 10 bases between the two germline ends. CDR3 residues: CASSSSRGNEQFF. The CDR3 DNA reads TGTGCCAGCAGCTCATCTAGGGGCAATGAGCAGTTCTTC.

The V call is TRBV11-2, the J call TRBJ1-1; D is possibly TRBD1 (5 bases). The ends were cut back, 4 bases at V and 7 bases at J, with 19 bases in the middle. The length of the CDR3 is 15 residues. Germline V gene data show CDR1 as SGHAT and CDR2 as FQNNGV. The CDR3 is CASSSSAAGLGEAFF. The DNA for the CDR3 is TGTGCCAGCAGCTCATCAGCGGCGGGGCTTGGTGAAGCTTTCTTT.

The chain joins TRBV5-6 to TRBJ2-1, with 7 bases matching TRBD2. The CDR3 runs 12 residues. J lost 6 bases, V lost 9 bases, and 6 bases had no gene match. Per the germline V gene, CDR1 is SGHDT and CDR2 is YYEEEE. The DNA of the CDR3 is TGTGCCACCTTGGGGGGGGGCAATGAGCAGTTCTTC. Translation: CATLGGGNEQFF.

The chain joins TRBV3-1 (or the pseudogene TRBV3-2) to TRBJ1-2; D is possibly TRBD1 (6 bases). Looked up from germline, CDR1 is LGHDT and CDR2 is YNNKEL (reference sequence). Trimming took 0 bases from V and 3 from J, leaving 11 bases between them. The CDR3 runs to 15 residues. DNA for the CDR3: TGTGCCAGCAGCCAAGACCAGGGGTTCTACTATGGCTACACCTTC. Protein product: CASSQDQGFYYGYTF.

This clone was picked up one time. V usage is TRBV5-4 and J usage is TRBJ2-7, with 9 bases lining up with TRBD2. The CDR3 is made up of 15 amino acids. The germline V gene has CDR1 SGHNT and CDR2 YYREEE (reference sequence). V gave up 3 bases and J gave up 2 bases; unmatched junction bases: 6. Here the CDR3 reads CASSSGSGGPYEQYF. In DNA, the CDR3 is TGTGCCAGCAGCTCGGGGAGCGGGGGGCCCTACGAGCAGTACTTC.

V and J are TRBV10-3 and TRBJ2-2, with TRBD1 matching over 9 bases. Per germline, CDR1 ENHRY and CDR2 SYGVKD. The CDR3 sequence is 16 residues long. V lost 4 bases, J lost 4 bases, and 7 bases stayed unmatched. The CDR3 coding sequence is TGTGCCATCAGTGGAGGGACAGGGACCCTCACCGGGGAGCTGTTTTTT. Translated: CAISGGTGTLTGELFF.

This chain links TRBV7-2 with TRBJ2-1, with D possibly TRBD2 on 5 matching bases. Germline lookup yields CDR1 SGHTA and CDR2 FQGNSA. There are 12 residues in the CDR3. Trimming took 1 base from V and 12 from J, leaving 10 bases between them. CDR3: CASSLDEGGQFF. Written as DNA, the CDR3 is TGTGCCAGCAGCTTAGACGAGGGTGGGCAGTTCTTC. The variable domain in full, completed from reference TRBV7-2 and TRBJ2-1, reads GAGVSQSPSNKVTEKGKDVELRCDPISGHTALYWYRQSLGQGLEFLIYFQGNSAPDKSGLPSDRFSAERTGGSVSTLTIQRTQQEDSAVYLCASSLDEGGQFFGPGTRLTVL.

The chain links TRBV6-5 to TRBJ1-2; 10 nucleotides agree with TRBD1. Trimming removed 10 bases from V and 8 bases from J; junction bases left unmatched: 13. Germline loops: CDR1 MNHEY, CDR2 SVGAGI. This CDR3 contains 14 residues. The CDR3 DNA follows: TGTGCCATCGGGGTCGGGACAGGGGATGGCGGCTACACCTTC. Encoded protein: CAIGVGTGDGGYTF.

This clone came up once. The chain uses TRBV5-1 and TRBJ1-2; D is possibly TRBD1 (5 bases). Trimming pared 5 bases from V and 2 bases from J, leaving 13 bases between. Germline V gene sequence: CDR1 SGHRS, CDR2 YFSETQ. The CDR3 spans 14 residues. Written as DNA, the CDR3 is TGCGCCAGCAGAGTCGGTCAGGGAAACTATGGCTACACCTTC. It is translated as CASRVGQGNYGYTF.

The chain is built from TRBV19 and TRBJ1-2, with 7 nucleotides matching TRBD1. V lost 9 bases, J lost 6 bases, and 7 bases stayed unmatched. Looked up from germline, CDR1 is LNHDA and CDR2 is SQIVND (reference sequence). CDR3 size: 12 residues. The CDR3 DNA reads TGTGCCAGCACAGGGGTGGGAAATGGCTACACCTTC. The encoded protein is CASTGVGNGYTF.

The chain is built from TRBV4-2 and TRBJ1-2; the D is unclear. V dropped 3 bases and J dropped 6 bases, with 8 bases sitting between them. Germline CDR1 is LGHNA and CDR2 is YNFKEQ. This CDR3 spans 12 amino acids. The CDR3 protein is CASSHSHDGYTF. The CDR3 DNA is TGTGCCAGCAGCCATTCACACGATGGCTACACCTTC.

CDR3 in amino acids: CASGAGSEAFF. CDR3 sequence (DNA): TGTGCCAGCGGGGCGGGATCTGAAGCTTTCTTT. The rearrangement uses TRBV3-1 (or the pseudogene TRBV3-2) and TRBJ1-1, with D maybe TRBD1 (5 bases). CDR3 length equals 11 residues. The V and J ends lost 8 bases and 6 bases respectively, with 10 bases between them. From germline, CDR1 is LGHDT and CDR2 YNNKEL (reference sequence).

J is TRBJ2-7 and V is TRBV11-2; D is perhaps TRBD1 (5 bases). Trimming cost V 5 bases and J 7 bases, with 18 bases left between them. Germline V gene sequence: CDR1 SGHAT, CDR2 FQNNGV. This CDR3 has 14 residues. The CDR3 coding sequence is TGTGCCAGCAGCCAAGGGGTCCCATTGGGTGAGCAGTACTTC. Its translation is CASSQGVPLGEQYF.

J is TRBJ1-2 and V is TRBV4-1; the D gene is possibly TRBD1 (5 bases). The V gene's germline CDR1 is MGHRA and CDR2 YSYEKL. V was clipped by 1 base and J by 4 bases, with 13 bases between them. The CDR3 is 15 residues long. The CDR3 reads CASSQGTREVYGYTF. CDR3 in DNA: TGCGCCAGCAGCCAAGGCACCAGGGAGGTCTATGGCTACACCTTC.

In this sample, this clone turned up a few times. J is TRBJ2-5 and V is TRBV7-6; D gene uncertain. The germline gives CDR1 SGHVS, CDR2 FNYEAQ. The germline V and J ends were trimmed by 4 bases and 5 bases, with 14 bases remaining between them. The CDR3 totals 14 residues. The CDR3 protein is CASSSPLETETQYF. The CDR3 coding sequence is TGTGCCAGCAGCTCCCCTCTAGAGACGGAGACCCAGTACTTC.

J is TRBJ1-1 and V is TRBV6-5; possible D gene TRBD1, 6 bases. V was pared by 7 bases and J by 6 bases, with 21 bases between. Germline V gene data show CDR1 as MNHEY and CDR2 as SVGAGI. The CDR3 has 15 amino acids. The CDR3 DNA sequence: TGTGCCAGCACCACTTATGCGGGGGCGCCGGCTGAAGCTTTCTTT. It yields the protein CASTTYAGAPAEAFF.

The J gene is TRBJ1-2, the V gene TRBV29-1, with D maybe TRBD1 (6 bases). CDR1 is SQVTM, CDR2 ANQGSEA, per germline. CDR3 size: 13 residues. Trimming stripped 6 bases from V and 7 bases from J, with 18 bases between. CDR3 residues: CSVDLRGAGGYTF. The CDR3 DNA follows: TGCAGCGTCGACCTTCGGGGGGCAGGTGGCTACACCTTC.

The chain recombines TRBV7-8 with TRBJ1-5; D is undetermined. Per the germline V gene, CDR1 is SGHVS and CDR2 is FQNEAQ. V lost 6 bases and J lost 0, with 24 bases in between. This CDR3 is built from 19 residues. CDR3 DNA: TGTGCCAGCAGTTCCCGCGGAACACCTGGCCAAGTTAGCAATCAGCCCCAGCATTTT. Amino acids: CASSSRGTPGQVSNQPQHF.

The V call is TRBV19, the J call TRBJ2-3; 9 bases are a match to TRBD1. The CDR3 runs 15 residues. The V and J ends lost 9 bases and 5 bases, in that order; junction bases with no gene match: 12. Germline V gene data show CDR1 as LNHDA and CDR2 as SQIVND (reference sequence). DNA for the CDR3: TGTGCCAGCCTGAAGCGGACAGGGGTCGGAGATACGCAGTATTTT. This gives the protein CASLKRTGVGDTQYF.